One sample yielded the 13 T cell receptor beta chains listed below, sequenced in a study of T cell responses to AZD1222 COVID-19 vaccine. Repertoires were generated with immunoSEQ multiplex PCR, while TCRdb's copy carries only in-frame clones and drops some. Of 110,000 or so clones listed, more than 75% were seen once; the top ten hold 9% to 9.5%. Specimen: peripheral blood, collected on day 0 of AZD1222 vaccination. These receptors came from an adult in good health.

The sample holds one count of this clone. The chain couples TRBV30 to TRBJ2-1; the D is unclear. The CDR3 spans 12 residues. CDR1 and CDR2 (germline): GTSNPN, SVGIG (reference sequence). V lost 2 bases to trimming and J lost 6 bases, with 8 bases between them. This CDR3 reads CAWSRDANEQFF. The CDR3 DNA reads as TGTGCCTGGAGTAGGGATGCCAATGAGCAGTTCTTC.

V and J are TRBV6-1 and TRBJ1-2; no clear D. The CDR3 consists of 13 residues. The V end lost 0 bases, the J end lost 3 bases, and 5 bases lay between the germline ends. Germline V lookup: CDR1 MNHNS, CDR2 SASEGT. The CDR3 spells CASSEASYYGYTF. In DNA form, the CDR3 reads TGTGCCAGCAGTGAAGCCTCGTACTATGGCTACACCTTC.

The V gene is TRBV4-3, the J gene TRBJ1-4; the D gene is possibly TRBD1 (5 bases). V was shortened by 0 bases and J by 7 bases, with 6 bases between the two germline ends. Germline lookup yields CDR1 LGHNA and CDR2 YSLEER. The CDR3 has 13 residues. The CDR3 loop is CASSQDQGEKLFF. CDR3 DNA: TGCGCCAGCAGCCAAGATCAGGGTGAAAAACTGTTTTTT.

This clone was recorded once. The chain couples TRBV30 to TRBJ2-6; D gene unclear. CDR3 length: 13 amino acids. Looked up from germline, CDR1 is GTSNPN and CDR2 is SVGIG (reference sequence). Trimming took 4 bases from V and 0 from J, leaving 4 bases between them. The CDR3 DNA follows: TGTGCCTGGACCCTCTCTGGGGCCAACGTCCTGACTTTC. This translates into CAWTLSGANVLTF. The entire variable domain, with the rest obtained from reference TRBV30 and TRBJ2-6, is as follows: SQTIHQWPATLVQPVGSPLSLECTVEGTSNPNLYWYRQAAGRGLQLLFYSVGIGQISSEVPQNLSASRPQDRQFILSSKKLLLSDSGFYLCAWTLSGANVLTFGAGSRLTVL.

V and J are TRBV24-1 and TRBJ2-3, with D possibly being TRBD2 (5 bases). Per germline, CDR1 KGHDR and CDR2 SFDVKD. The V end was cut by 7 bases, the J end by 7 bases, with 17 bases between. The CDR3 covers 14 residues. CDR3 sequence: CATSASPSLNTQYF. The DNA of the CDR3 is TGTGCCACCAGCGCTAGCCCTTCCCTAAATACGCAGTATTTT.

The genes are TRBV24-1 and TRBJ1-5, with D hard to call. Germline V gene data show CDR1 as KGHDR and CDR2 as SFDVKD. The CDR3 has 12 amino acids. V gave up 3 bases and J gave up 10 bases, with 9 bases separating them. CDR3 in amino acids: CATSDALGPQHF. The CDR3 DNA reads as TGTGCCACCAGTGATGCTTTGGGTCCCCAGCATTTT.

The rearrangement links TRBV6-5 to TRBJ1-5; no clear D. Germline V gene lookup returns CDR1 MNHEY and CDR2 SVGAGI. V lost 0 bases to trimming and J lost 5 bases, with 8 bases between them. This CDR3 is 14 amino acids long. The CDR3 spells CASSYSSGYQPQHF. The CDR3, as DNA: TGTGCCAGCAGTTACTCGAGCGGGTATCAGCCCCAGCATTTT.

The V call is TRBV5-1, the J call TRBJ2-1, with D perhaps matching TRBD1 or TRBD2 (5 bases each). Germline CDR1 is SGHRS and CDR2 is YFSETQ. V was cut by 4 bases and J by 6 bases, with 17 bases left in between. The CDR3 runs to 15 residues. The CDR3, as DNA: TGCGCCAGCAGCCCCTTGGAATCAGGGAGCAATGAGCAGTTCTTC. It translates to CASSPLESGSNEQFF.

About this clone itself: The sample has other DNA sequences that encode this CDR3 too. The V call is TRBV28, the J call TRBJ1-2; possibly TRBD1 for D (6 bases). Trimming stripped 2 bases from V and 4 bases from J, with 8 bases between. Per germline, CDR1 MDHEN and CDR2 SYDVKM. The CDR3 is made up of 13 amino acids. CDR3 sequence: CASSLGGSYGYTF. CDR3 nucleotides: TGTGCCAGCAGTTTAGGGGGCAGCTATGGCTACACCTTC.

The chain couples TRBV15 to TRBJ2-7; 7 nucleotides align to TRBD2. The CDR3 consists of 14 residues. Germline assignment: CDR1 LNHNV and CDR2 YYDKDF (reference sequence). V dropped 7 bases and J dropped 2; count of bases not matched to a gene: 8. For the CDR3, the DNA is TGTGCCACCAATTCCGGCGGGGGAACCTACGAGCAGTACTTC. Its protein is CATNSGGGTYEQYF.

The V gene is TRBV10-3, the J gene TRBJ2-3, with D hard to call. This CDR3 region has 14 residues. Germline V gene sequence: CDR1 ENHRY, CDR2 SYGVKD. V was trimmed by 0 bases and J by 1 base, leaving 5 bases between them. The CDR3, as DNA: TGTGCCATCAGTGAGTCCACAGGCACAGATACGCAGTATTTT. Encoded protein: CAISESTGTDTQYF.

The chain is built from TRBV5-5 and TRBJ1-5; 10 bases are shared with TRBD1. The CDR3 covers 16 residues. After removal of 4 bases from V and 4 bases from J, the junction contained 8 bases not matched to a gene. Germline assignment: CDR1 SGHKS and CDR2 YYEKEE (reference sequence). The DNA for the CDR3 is TGTGCCAGCAGCCCAGGGGCGGGACAGGGGAATCAGCCCCAGCATTTT. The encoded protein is CASSPGAGQGNQPQHF.

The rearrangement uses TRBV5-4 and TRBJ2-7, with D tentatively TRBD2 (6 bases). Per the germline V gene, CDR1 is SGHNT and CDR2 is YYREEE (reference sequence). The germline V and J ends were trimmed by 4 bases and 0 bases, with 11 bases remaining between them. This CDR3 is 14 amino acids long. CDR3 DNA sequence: TGTGCCAGCAGCGTACTGACTAGCTCCTACGAGCAGTACTTC. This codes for CASSVLTSSYEQYF. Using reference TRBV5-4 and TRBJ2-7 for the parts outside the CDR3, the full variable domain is ETGVTQSPTHLIKTRGQQVTLRCSSQSGHNTVSWYQQALGQGPQFIFQYYREEENGRGNFPPRFSGLQFPNYSSELNVNALELDDSALYLCASSVLTSSYEQYFGPGTRLTVT.